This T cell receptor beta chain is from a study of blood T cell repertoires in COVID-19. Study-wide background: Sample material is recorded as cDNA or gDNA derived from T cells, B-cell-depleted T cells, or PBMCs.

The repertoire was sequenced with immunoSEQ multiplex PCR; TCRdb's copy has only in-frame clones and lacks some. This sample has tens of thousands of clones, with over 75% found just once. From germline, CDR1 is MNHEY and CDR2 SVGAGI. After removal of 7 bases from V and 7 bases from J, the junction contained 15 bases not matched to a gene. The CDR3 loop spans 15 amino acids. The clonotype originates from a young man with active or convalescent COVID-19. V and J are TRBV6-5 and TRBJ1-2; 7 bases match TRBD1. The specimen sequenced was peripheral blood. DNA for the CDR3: TGTGCCAGCACCCCGGACAGGCGATTGTCGGGTGGCTACACCTTC. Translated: CASTPDRRLSGGYTF.